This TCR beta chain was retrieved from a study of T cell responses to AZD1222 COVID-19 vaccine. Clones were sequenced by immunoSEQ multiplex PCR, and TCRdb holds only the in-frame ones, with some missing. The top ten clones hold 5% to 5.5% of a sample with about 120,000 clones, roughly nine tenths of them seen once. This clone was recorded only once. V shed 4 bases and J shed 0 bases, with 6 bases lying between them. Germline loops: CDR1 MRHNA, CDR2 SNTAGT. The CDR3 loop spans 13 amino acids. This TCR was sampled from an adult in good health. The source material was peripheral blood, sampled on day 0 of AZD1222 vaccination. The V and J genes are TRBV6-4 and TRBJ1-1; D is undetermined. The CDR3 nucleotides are TGTGCCAGCAGTGCAGAAGTGAACACTGAAGCTTTCTTT. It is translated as CASSAEVNTEAFF.